The 15 T cell receptor beta chains reported below all come from one sample, sequenced in a study of T-cell reconstitution after alpha-beta-depleted transplantation in children. The library targeted TCRbeta and was prepared with unique molecular identifiers. In TCRdb, the PCR reads were re-called with MiXCR into one record per CDR3 protein. The table records about 220,000 distinct CDR3 sequences, about a sixth of them present only once. Sequenced here: PBMCs, mostly from graft donor cells, sampled 360 days after TCRalphabeta/CD19-depleted stem cell transplant. The receptors stem from a male patient aged 2-15 years who had a stem cell transplant for acute lymphoblastic leukemia, so the T cells may come from the graft donor.

This chain uses TRBV6-1 with TRBJ2-3, with 15 bases aligning to TRBD2. CDR3 length: 19 amino acids. The V segment lost 2 bases and the J segment 4 bases; nucleotides outside the gene matches: 10. From germline, CDR1 is MNHNS and CDR2 SASEGT. This chain's CDR3 is CASSESFWGLAGGSDTQYF. CDR3 in DNA: TGTGCCAGCAGTGAAAGCTTTTGGGGACTAGCGGGGGGATCAGATACGCAGTATTTT.

This clonotype has a count of ten or more. V and J are TRBV29-1 and TRBJ2-3; no reliable D call. Germline assignment: CDR1 SQVTM and CDR2 ANQGSEA. Trimming removed 2 bases from V and 14 bases from J, with 20 bases in between. The CDR3 length is 13 residues. Here the CDR3 reads CSVELPYRDSLYF. As DNA, the CDR3 is TGCAGCGTTGAATTACCTTATCGAGATTCTCTGTATTTT.

In its sample, this clonotype was seen once. The rearrangement uses TRBV15 and TRBJ2-3; D perhaps matches TRBD2 (5 bases). The CDR3 has 16 residues. Looked up from germline, CDR1 is LNHNV and CDR2 is YYDKDF (reference sequence). V lost 3 bases and J lost 0, with 13 bases in between. The CDR3, as DNA: TGTGCCACCAGCAGCCGTTGGACGGGGAGCACAGATACGCAGTATTTT. It codes for CATSSRWTGSTDTQYF.

The CDR3 coding sequence is TGCAGCGTTCCGTCGGGAAGGTACGAGCAGTACTTC. Translated: CSVPSGRYEQYF. The chain uses TRBV29-1 and TRBJ2-7, with D tentatively TRBD2 (5 bases). This CDR3 contains 12 residues. Trimming took 5 bases from V and 4 from J, leaving 12 bases between them. Germline V CDR1 and CDR2: SQVTM, ANQGSEA.

The table lists this clonotype with a few counts. The CDR3: CASSLDRTTGNTIYF. DNA for the CDR3: TGTGCCAGCAGCTTAGACCGGACAACGGGAAACACCATATATTTT. The chain combines TRBV13 with TRBJ1-3; TRBD1 might be the D (5 bases). V was pared by 1 base and J by 4 bases, with 11 bases between. The CDR3 covers 15 residues. CDR1 PRHDT and CDR2 FYEKMQ come from the germline V gene (reference sequence).

V is TRBV2 and J is TRBJ1-2, with D perhaps TRBD1 (5 bases). Germline values: CDR1 SNHLY, CDR2 FYNNEI. This CDR3 spans 12 amino acids. Deletions cut 8 bases from V and 2 bases from J, with 9 bases between. DNA for the CDR3: TGTGCCAGCGCTCCAGGGAACTATGGCTACACCTTC. Translating it yields CASAPGNYGYTF.

CDR3: CASSLGTSNEQFF. The CDR3 DNA is TGTGCCAGCAGTTTAGGGACTAGCAATGAGCAGTTCTTC. The rearrangement links TRBV12-3 or TRBV12-4 to TRBJ2-1, with TRBD2 matching 7 bases. J gave up 6 bases and V 1 base, and 0 bases lay outside the gene matches. The CDR3 contains 13 residues.

The CDR3 loop reads CASSSPRAEQYF. CDR3 coding DNA: TGTGCCAGCAGTTCCCCCAGGGCCGAGCAGTACTTC. The V gene is TRBV27, the J gene TRBJ2-7; D is perhaps TRBD1 (5 bases). The CDR3 loop spans 12 amino acids. V was trimmed by 4 bases and J by 6 bases, leaving 10 bases between them. Per the germline V gene, CDR1 is MNHEY and CDR2 is SMNVEV (reference sequence).

V usage is TRBV20-1 and J usage is TRBJ1-2, with a tentative D call TRBD1 (5 bases). The germline V gene encodes CDR1 DFQATT and CDR2 SNEGSKA (reference sequence). This CDR3 has 11 amino acids. The ends were cut back, 5 bases at V and 10 bases at J, with 14 bases in the middle. CDR3 coding DNA: TGCAGTGCTCCCGGGGCTATCGACTACACCTTC. Translating gives CSAPGAIDYTF.

The chain joins TRBV11-2 to TRBJ2-2; possible D gene TRBD2, 6 bases. Trimming pared 3 bases from V and 6 bases from J, leaving 29 bases between. This CDR3 is 20 amino acids long. Germline values: CDR1 SGHAT, CDR2 FQNNGV. The CDR3 DNA reads TGTGCCAGCAGCTTTCCTAGGTCTTCGGACCATTTTAGGGACTCCGGGGAGCTGTTTTTT. Encoded protein: CASSFPRSSDHFRDSGELFF.

The rearrangement links TRBV5-1 to TRBJ2-7; 12 nucleotides agree with TRBD1. After removal of 0 bases from V and 7 bases from J, the junction contained 5 bases not matched to a gene. The CDR3 is made up of 15 amino acids. The V gene's germline CDR1 is SGHRS and CDR2 YFSETQ. The CDR3 coding sequence is TGCGCCAGCAGCTTGGAGGGACAGGGGGCAAGGGAGCAGTACTTC. Translation: CASSLEGQGAREQYF.

J is TRBJ2-3 and V is TRBV6-1; D might be TRBD1 or TRBD2, each matching 5 bases. The germline gives CDR1 MNHNS, CDR2 SASEGT. V lost 7 bases, J lost 1 base, and 9 bases lay in between. The CDR3 runs to 13 residues. DNA of the CDR3: TGTGCCAGCATGGGGGACGGCACAGATACGCAGTATTTT. Encoded protein: CASMGDGTDTQYF.

The chain combines TRBV10-3 with TRBJ2-3; the D gene is possibly TRBD1 (6 bases). Trimming removed 6 bases at V and 5 bases at J, with 9 bases between. Germline V CDR1 and CDR2: ENHRY, SYGVKD. The CDR3 covers 12 residues. CDR3 sequence (DNA): TGTGCCATCAGGAGGGACAAAGATACGCAGTATTTT. It yields the protein CAIRRDKDTQYF.

The chain combines TRBV5-4 with TRBJ1-1; 8 positions agree with TRBD1. The CDR3 extends over 14 amino acids. CDR1 is SGHNT, CDR2 YYREEE, per germline (reference sequence). With 4 bases clipped from V and 4 bases from J, the junction kept 6 bases outside the gene matches. The CDR3 here is CASSGTGEGTEAFF. DNA of the CDR3: TGTGCCAGCAGCGGGACAGGCGAGGGCACTGAAGCTTTCTTT.

This clonotype was found a few times. V and J are TRBV5-1 and TRBJ1-3; D gene uncertain. Germline V gives CDR1 SGHRS, CDR2 YFSETQ. The CDR3 covers 14 residues. The V end was cut by 0 bases, the J end by 3 bases, with 7 bases between. The chain's CDR3 is CASSLAGIGNTIYF. The CDR3 DNA is TGCGCCAGCAGCTTGGCAGGAATTGGAAACACCATATATTTT.